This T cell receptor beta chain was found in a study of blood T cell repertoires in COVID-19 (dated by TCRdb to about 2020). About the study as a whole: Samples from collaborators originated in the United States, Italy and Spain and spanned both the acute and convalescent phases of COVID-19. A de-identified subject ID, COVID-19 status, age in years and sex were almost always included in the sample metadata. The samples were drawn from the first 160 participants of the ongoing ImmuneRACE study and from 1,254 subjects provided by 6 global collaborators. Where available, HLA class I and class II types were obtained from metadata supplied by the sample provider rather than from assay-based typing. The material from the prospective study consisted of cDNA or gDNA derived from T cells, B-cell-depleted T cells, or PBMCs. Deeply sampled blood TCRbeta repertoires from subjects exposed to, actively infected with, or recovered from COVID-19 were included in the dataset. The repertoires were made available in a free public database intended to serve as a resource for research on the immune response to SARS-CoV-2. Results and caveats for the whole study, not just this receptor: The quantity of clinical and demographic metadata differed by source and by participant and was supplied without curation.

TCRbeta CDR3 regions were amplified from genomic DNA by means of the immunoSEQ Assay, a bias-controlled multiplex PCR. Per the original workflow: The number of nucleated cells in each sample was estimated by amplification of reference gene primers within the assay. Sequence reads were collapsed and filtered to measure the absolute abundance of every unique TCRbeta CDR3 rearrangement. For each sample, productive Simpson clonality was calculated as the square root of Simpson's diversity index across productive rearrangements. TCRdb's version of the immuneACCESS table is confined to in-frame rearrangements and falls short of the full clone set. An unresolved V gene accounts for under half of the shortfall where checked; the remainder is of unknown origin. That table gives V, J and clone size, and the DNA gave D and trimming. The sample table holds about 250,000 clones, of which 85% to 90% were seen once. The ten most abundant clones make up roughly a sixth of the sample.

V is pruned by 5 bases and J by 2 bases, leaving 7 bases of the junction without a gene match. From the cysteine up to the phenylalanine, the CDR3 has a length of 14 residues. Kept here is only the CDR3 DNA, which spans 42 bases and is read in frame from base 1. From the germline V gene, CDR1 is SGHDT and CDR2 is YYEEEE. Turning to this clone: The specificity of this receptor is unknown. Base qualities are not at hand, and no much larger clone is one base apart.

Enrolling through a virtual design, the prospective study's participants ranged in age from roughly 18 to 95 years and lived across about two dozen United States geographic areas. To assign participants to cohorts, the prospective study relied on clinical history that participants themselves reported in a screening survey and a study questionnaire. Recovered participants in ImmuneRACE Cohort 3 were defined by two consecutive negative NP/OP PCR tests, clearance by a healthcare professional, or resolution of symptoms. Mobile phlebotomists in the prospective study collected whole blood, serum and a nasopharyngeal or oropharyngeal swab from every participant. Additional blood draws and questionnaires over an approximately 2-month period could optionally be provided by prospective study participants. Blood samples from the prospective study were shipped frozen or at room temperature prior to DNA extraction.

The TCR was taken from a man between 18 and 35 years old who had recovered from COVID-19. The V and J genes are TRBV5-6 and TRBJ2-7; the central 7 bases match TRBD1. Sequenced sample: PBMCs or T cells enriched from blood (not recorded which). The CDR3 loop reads CASSTGTATYEQYF. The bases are TGTGCCAGCAGTACCGGGACAGCGACCTACGAGCAGTACTTC.